These T cell receptor beta chains were read from a single sample in a study of control samples from healthy donors and cancer patients. Libraries were prepared by immunoSEQ multiplex PCR; TCRdb keeps only in-frame clonotypes and omits some of them. The sample includes 95,000 to 130,000 clones, around 89% of them seen just once. Sequenced input: blood. Receptors originate from a woman aged 70-85 years in good health. CDR3s include the opening cysteine and the closing phenylalanine or tryptophan. The D gene is left open where the match is weak. Expanded clones are given a class, and other clones once, few, many or no size at all.

cdr3_aa	cdr3_nt	j_call	clone_size	cdr3_length	d_call	v_call
CASSPSSSFRDIQYF	TGTGCCAGCAGCCCCAGCTCGTCCTTTCGTGACATTCAGTACTTC	TRBJ2-4	.	15	.	TRBV9
CASTPVRGANTGELFF	TGTGCCAGCACCCCTGTTAGGGGCGCGAACACCGGGGAGCTGTTTTTT	TRBJ2-2	.	16	.	TRBV5-6
CASSLSQRYNEQFF	TGCGCCAGCAGCTTGTCACAGAGATACAATGAGCAGTTCTTC	TRBJ2-1	.	14	.	TRBV5-1
CASSLAEGGNSPLHF	TGTGCCAGCAGCTTAGCGGAGGGGGGCAATTCACCCCTCCACTTT	TRBJ1-6	.	15	.	TRBV7-6
CASSPGDFSTDTQYF	TGTGCCAGCTCACCAGGGGACTTTAGCACAGATACGCAGTATTTT	TRBJ2-3	.	15	.	TRBV18
CASSIYEGFNQPQHF	TGTGCCAGTAGTATCTATGAGGGGTTCAATCAGCCCCAGCATTTT	TRBJ1-5	.	15	.	TRBV19
CASSSRVNSPLHF	TGTGCCAGCTCCTCCAGGGTCAACTCACCCCTCCACTTT	TRBJ1-6	.	13	.	TRBV6-5
CASSTLGKPYEQYF	TGTGCCAGCAGCACACTAGGGAAACCCTACGAGCAGTACTTC	TRBJ2-7	.	14	.	TRBV7-2
CASSALQNQPQHF	TGTGCCAGCAGCGCGCTACAGAATCAGCCCCAGCATTTT	TRBJ1-5	.	13	.	TRBV3-1/TRBV3-2
CASSDTLNTEAFF	TGTGCCAGCTCAGACACCTTGAACACTGAAGCTTTCTTT	TRBJ1-1	.	13	.	TRBV18
CASSYGTAAPQNSPLHF	TGTGCCAGCAGCTATGGGACAGCGGCGCCCCAAAATTCACCCCTCCACTTT	TRBJ1-6	.	17	TRBD1	TRBV7-9
CASSFGGYTF	TGTGCCAGCAGTTTTGGTGGCTACACCTTC	TRBJ1-2	once	10	.	TRBV6-6
CASSQVTDTQYF	TGTGCCAGCAGCCAAGTCACAGATACGCAGTATTTT	TRBJ2-3	.	12	.	TRBV3-1/TRBV3-2
CASSLSQGAGNTEAFF	TGTGCCAGCAGTTTATCTCAGGGGGCAGGGAACACTGAAGCTTTCTTT	TRBJ1-1	once	16	TRBD1	TRBV28
CASSPSPGTGNTEAFF	TGTGCCAGCTCACCCAGTCCCGGGACAGGGAACACTGAAGCTTTCTTT	TRBJ1-1	.	16	TRBD1	TRBV18
CASSPQPTGTGGNQPQHF	TGCGCCAGCAGCCCCCAGCCCACCGGGACAGGGGGAAATCAGCCCCAGCATTTT	TRBJ1-5	.	18	TRBD1	TRBV5-1
CASRGDTQYF	TGTGCCAGCAGGGGGGATACGCAGTATTTT	TRBJ2-3	.	10	.	TRBV27
CASSPPGQGTGNTIYF	TGTGCCAGCTCACCACCGGGACAGGGGACTGGAAACACCATATATTTT	TRBJ1-3	.	16	TRBD1	TRBV18
CASRTGVAGNTIYF	TGTGCCAGCAGAACAGGGGTCGCTGGAAACACCATATATTTT	TRBJ1-3	once	14	TRBD1	TRBV6-5
CASSPEGGQLNEQFF	TGTGCCAGCAGCCCGGAAGGGGGCCAGTTGAATGAGCAGTTCTTC	TRBJ2-1	.	15	TRBD1	TRBV2
CASTGTGSHEQYF	TGCGCCAGTACCGGGACAGGGTCCCACGAGCAGTACTTC	TRBJ2-7	.	13	TRBD1	TRBV5-1
CASSQDMGRINQPQHF	TGTGCCAGCAGCCAAGATATGGGCAGAATAAATCAGCCCCAGCATTTT	TRBJ1-5	once	16	.	TRBV4-2
CASSPDATEAFF	TGTGCCAGCAGCCCGGACGCCACTGAAGCTTTCTTT	TRBJ1-1	.	12	.	TRBV7-9
CASSYQGYNEKLFF	TGTGCCAGCAGTTATCAGGGGTATAATGAAAAACTGTTTTTT	TRBJ1-4	.	14	.	TRBV27